Listed here are 21 T cell receptor beta chains from one sample, sequenced in a study of siplizumab effects on memory and regulatory T cells. Assay used: immunoSEQ multiplex PCR; TCRdb lists only in-frame clones, some missing. In the table there are around 100,000 clones, 85% to 95% of which are singletons. Input material: non-Treg CD4+ T cells sorted from blood. Receptors originate from a human donor in good health.

This chain links TRBV9 with TRBJ2-7; TRBD1 matches at 7 bases. The CDR3 contains 16 residues. Trimming at V came to 2 bases and at J to 7 bases, leaving 15 bases not matched to a gene. Germline V gene lookup returns CDR1 SGDLS and CDR2 YYNGEE. The CDR3 nucleotides are TGTGCCAGCAGCGTTTCGACAGGGCATAACTTGGAGGAGCAGTACTTC. This codes for CASSVSTGHNLEEQYF.

In DNA form, the CDR3 reads TGTGCCAGCAGGCGGACTAGCGGGGGAATACAAGAGACCCAGTACTTC. This codes for CASRRTSGGIQETQYF. V gene TRBV27 combines with J gene TRBJ2-5; 13 bases align to TRBD2. Unmatched junction bases numbered 6, after V lost 6 bases and J lost 2 bases. Germline V gene data show CDR1 as MNHEY and CDR2 as SMNVEV (reference sequence). The CDR3 runs to 16 residues.

The V and J genes are TRBV5-1 and TRBJ1-1, with TRBD1 identical over 9 bases. V shed 5 bases, J shed 4 bases, and the junction held 9 bases outside the gene matches. The CDR3 spans 15 residues. Germline V CDR1 and CDR2: SGHRS, YFSETQ. Here the CDR3 reads CASRYSGTGPTEAFF. The CDR3 DNA is TGCGCCAGCAGATATTCCGGGACAGGGCCCACTGAAGCTTTCTTT.

The chain has TRBV15 and TRBJ1-4, with 9 bases identical to TRBD1. J gave up 11 bases and V 1 base, and 11 bases lay outside the gene matches. The CDR3 totals 16 residues. Germline V gene data show CDR1 as LNHNV and CDR2 as YYDKDF (reference sequence). CDR3 loop: CATSRARGQGIWKLFF. CDR3 nucleotides: TGTGCCACCAGCAGAGCTAGAGGACAGGGGATTTGGAAACTGTTTTTT.

The V and J genes are TRBV7-8 and TRBJ2-7; 7 positions agree with TRBD2. The germline V gene has CDR1 SGHVS and CDR2 FQNEAQ. The J segment lost 5 bases and the V segment lost 0 bases, leaving 1 base of the junction unmatched. There are 13 residues in the CDR3. Here the CDR3 reads CASSLARGDEQYF. CDR3 DNA: TGTGCCAGCAGCTTAGCCCGGGGGGACGAGCAGTACTTC.

The CDR3 coding sequence is TGTGCTAGTGGGAGGACAGGGAAGGGTGAAGCTTTCTTT. Translation: CASGRTGKGEAFF. The chain couples TRBV12-5 to TRBJ1-1; TRBD1 matches 8 bases. V was pared by 6 bases and J by 7 bases, with 7 bases of the junction left unmatched. Germline loops: CDR1 LGHNT, CDR2 FRNRAP. The length of the CDR3 is 13 residues. Variable domain in full (rest from reference TRBV12-5 and TRBJ1-1): DARVTQTPRHKVTEMGQEVTMRCQPILGHNTVFWYRQTMMQGLELLAYFRNRAPLDDSGMPKDRFSAEMPDATLATLKIQPSEPRDSAVYFCASGRTGKGEAFFGQGTRLTVV.

The chain recombines TRBV18 with TRBJ2-7; possibly TRBD1 for D (5 bases). CDR1 is KGHSH, CDR2 LQKENI, per germline. This CDR3 contains 13 residues. The germline V and J ends were trimmed by 3 bases and 6 bases, with 12 bases remaining between them. The DNA for the CDR3 is TGTGCCAGCTCACCCAGGGAATCGGGCGAGCAGTACTTC. Amino acids: CASSPRESGEQYF.

This chain connects TRBV25-1 to TRBJ2-5, with D maybe TRBD1 (5 bases). The germline V and J ends were trimmed by 1 base and 5 bases, with 8 bases remaining between them. This CDR3 has 13 amino acids. The germline CDR1 and CDR2 sequences are MGHDK and SYGVNS. The CDR3 nucleotides are TGTGCCAGCAGTGAATGGGGCTGGGAGACCCAGTACTTC. This translates into CASSEWGWETQYF.

This clone was detected once. The rearrangement joins TRBV2 to TRBJ1-5, with D uncertain. Germline CDR1 is SNHLY and CDR2 is FYNNEI. There are 14 residues in the CDR3. Trimming pared 2 bases from V and 3 bases from J, leaving 8 bases between. Here the CDR3 reads CASSESGPNQPQHF. The CDR3 bases are TGTGCCAGCAGTGAAAGTGGCCCCAATCAGCCCCAGCATTTT. Using reference TRBV2 and TRBJ1-5 for the parts outside the CDR3, the full variable domain is EPEVTQTPSHQVTQMGQEVILRCVPISNHLYFYWYRQILGQKVEFLVSFYNNEISEKSEIFDDQFSVERPDGSNFTLKIRSTKLEDSAMYFCASSESGPNQPQHFGDGTRLSIL.

V is TRBV30 and J is TRBJ2-3; D is unresolved. Trimming removed 2 bases at V and 6 bases at J, with 6 bases between. This CDR3 has 11 amino acids. CDR1 and CDR2 (germline): GTSNPN, SVGIG (reference sequence). The CDR3 is CAWSRTDTQYF. DNA of the CDR3: TGTGCCTGGAGTCGTACGGATACGCAGTATTTT.

The chain couples TRBV30 to TRBJ2-4, with D maybe TRBD2 (5 bases). The V gene lost 7 bases and the J gene lost 0 bases, with 16 bases spanning the gap. The length of the CDR3 is 15 residues. Germline V gene sequence: CDR1 GTSNPN, CDR2 SVGIG (reference sequence). CDR3 coding DNA: TGTGCCTATGCGGGCACGTCGCTAGCCAAAAACATTCAGTACTTC. Amino acid sequence: CAYAGTSLAKNIQYF.

With respect to this clone: The limits of the CDR3 on the DNA are not certain, so only TCRdb's listed CDR3 is given. The chain links TRBV1 to TRBJ2-7; the DNA was not compared with TRBD2, the D call given in the table. TRBV1 is designated a pseudogene. Including both end residues, the CDR3 is 19 amino acids long. CDR3 region: CTSSPSRLVAGGNCCEQYF.

The genes are TRBV2 and TRBJ2-3; 7 nucleotides agree with TRBD2. Germline-derived CDR1 and CDR2 are SNHLY and FYNNEI. Trimming removed 6 bases from V and 0 bases from J; junction bases left unmatched: 6. This CDR3 contains 15 residues. The CDR3 bases are TGTGCCAGCAGCTGGACTAGACCTAGCACAGATACGCAGTATTTT. It codes for CASSWTRPSTDTQYF. The full variable domain, in which reference TRBV2 and TRBJ2-3 provide the parts outside the CDR3, is EPEVTQTPSHQVTQMGQEVILRCVPISNHLYFYWYRQILGQKVEFLVSFYNNEISEKSEIFDDQFSVERPDGSNFTLKIRSTKLEDSAMYFCASSWTRPSTDTQYFGPGTRLTVL.

This chain connects TRBV29-1 to TRBJ1-1; 12 positions agree with TRBD1. V shed 4 bases and J 4 bases; nucleotides not matched to a gene: 1. This CDR3 region has 13 residues. Germline lookup yields CDR1 SQVTM and CDR2 ANQGSEA. The CDR3 reads CSVVGQGATEAFF. DNA for the CDR3: TGCAGCGTTGTGGGACAGGGGGCCACTGAAGCTTTCTTT.

The chain links TRBV10-2 to TRBJ2-1; 9 nucleotides line up with TRBD2. With V trimmed by 4 bases and J by 1 base, 11 bases remained unmatched. The CDR3 length is 18 residues. CDR1 is WSHSY and CDR2 is SAAADI in the germline V gene. This CDR3 reads CASSGPSTSGISYNEQFF. The CDR3 DNA follows: TGCGCCAGCAGTGGGCCCTCGACTAGCGGCATATCCTACAATGAGCAGTTCTTC.

This clone was counted once. The gene calls are TRBV10-3 and TRBJ1-4; D is uncertain. The CDR3 is 14 amino acids. Per the germline V gene, CDR1 is ENHRY and CDR2 is SYGVKD. V lost 1 base and J 4 bases, leaving 7 bases between the germline ends. The CDR3 region is CAISEFGDNEKLFF. The CDR3 bases are TGTGCCATCAGTGAGTTCGGGGATAATGAAAAACTGTTTTTT.

The genes are TRBV13 and TRBJ1-3; D ambiguous. The V and J ends lost 5 bases and 0 bases respectively, with 11 bases between them. Germline lookup yields CDR1 PRHDT and CDR2 FYEKMQ (reference sequence). The CDR3 loop spans 15 amino acids. CDR3 region: CASSKGPGSGNTIYF. The CDR3 bases are TGTGCCAGCAGCAAAGGACCCGGCTCTGGAAACACCATATATTTT.

In the case of this clone: At one boundary the junction diverges from the germline segment, which might be a read error. This chain uses TRBV4-2 with TRBJ1-1; unclear D gene. This CDR3 region has 13 residues. The germline V gene encodes CDR1 LGHNA and CDR2 YNFKEQ. The CDR3 DNA reads TGTGCCAGCAGCCTACAGCAGAACACTGAAGCTCTCTTT. Translating gives CASSLQQNTEALF.

This clone was detected once. The V call is TRBV18, the J call TRBJ2-2; D is unclear. This CDR3 region has 15 residues. The germline CDR1 and CDR2 sequences are KGHSH and LQKENI. V was cut by 8 bases and J by 4 bases, with 17 bases left in between. The CDR3 DNA follows: TGTGCCAGCAACATAGGATCTCAGGTCACCGGGGAGCTGTTTTTT. Amino acid sequence: CASNIGSQVTGELFF.

V usage is TRBV11-3 and J usage is TRBJ1-1; the D is unclear. Trimming stripped 2 bases from V and 1 base from J, with 5 bases between. The germline gives CDR1 SGHNT, CDR2 YENEEA. This CDR3 is 13 amino acids long. CDR3: CASSLRRNTEAFF. For the CDR3, the DNA is TGTGCCAGCAGCTTACGACGGAACACTGAAGCTTTCTTT.

V usage is TRBV5-1 and J usage is TRBJ2-7; no firm D call. The V gene's germline CDR1 is SGHRS and CDR2 YFSETQ. The germline V and J ends were trimmed by 0 bases and 4 bases, with 5 bases remaining between them. The CDR3 runs 12 residues. The CDR3: CASSLGEYEQYF. The CDR3 nucleotides are TGCGCCAGCAGCTTGGGCGAGTACGAGCAGTACTTC.